Each of the 25 T cell receptor beta chains below was sequenced from the same sample in a study of T cell responses to AZD1222 COVID-19 vaccine. Method: immunoSEQ multiplex PCR; TCRdb's copy keeps in-frame clones and lacks some. The sample consists of 150,000 or so clones, over 75% of them appearing once. The starting material was peripheral blood, obtained on day 0 of AZD1222 vaccination. The receptors here all came from an adult in good health.

Of note for this clone: The sample carries other DNA sequences with the same CDR3. V and J are TRBV12-3 or TRBV12-4 and TRBJ1-1, with D unclear. This CDR3 has 12 amino acids. V lost 1 base and J lost 1, with 1 base in between. This chain's CDR3 is CASSLGNTEAFF. CDR3 sequence (DNA): TGTGCCAGCAGTTTAGGGAACACTGAAGCTTTCTTT.

The gene calls are TRBV6-2 or TRBV6-3 and TRBJ2-7; TRBD1 matches 9 bases. The CDR3 contains 16 residues. V dropped 5 bases and J dropped 3; count of bases not matched to a gene: 11. Germline values: CDR1 MNHEY, CDR2 SVGEGT. The CDR3 sequence is CASSPLSGTGYYEQYF. The CDR3 DNA follows: TGTGCCAGCAGTCCCCTATCCGGGACAGGGTACTACGAGCAGTACTTC.

The V and J genes are TRBV11-3 and TRBJ2-1, with D maybe TRBD2 (5 bases). CDR3 size: 16 residues. Germline loops: CDR1 SGHNT, CDR2 YENEEA. V gave up 1 base and J gave up 2 bases, with 12 bases separating them. The CDR3 DNA reads TGTGCCAGCAGCTTAGTCGGCGGGTCGGCCTACAATGAGCAGTTCTTC. Protein: CASSLVGGSAYNEQFF.

Turning to this clone: At one boundary the junction diverges from the germline segment, which might be a read error. The chain joins TRBV19 to TRBJ2-1; TRBD1 is a possible D gene (7 bases). CDR3 size: 13 residues. Germline CDR1 reads LNHDA; CDR2 reads SQIVND (reference sequence). Here the CDR3 reads CASSVGQEGWKVF. The CDR3 DNA is TGTGCCAGTAGTGTCGGACAGGAGGGGTGGAAGGTCTTC.

The chain combines TRBV5-5 with TRBJ2-3; 7 bases map to TRBD2. The CDR3 spans 15 residues. From germline, CDR1 is SGHKS and CDR2 YYEKEE (reference sequence). V lost 5 bases to trimming and J lost 2 bases; unmatched junction nucleotides: 8. Written as DNA, the CDR3 is TGTGCCAGCAGGGCACCGGGGGGTAACACAGATACGCAGTATTTT. Its protein product is CASRAPGGNTDTQYF.

V gene TRBV4-2 combines with J gene TRBJ1-4; 9 nucleotides match TRBD1. From germline, CDR1 is LGHNA and CDR2 YNFKEQ. CDR3 size: 14 residues. The ends lost 4 bases at V and 6 bases at J; junction bases unmatched: 3. CDR3 in amino acids: CASSPRTGDEKLFF. The CDR3 DNA sequence: TGTGCCAGCAGCCCCCGGACAGGGGATGAAAAACTGTTTTTT.

The chain uses TRBV28 and TRBJ2-7, with 8 positions matching TRBD1. V lost 1 base and J lost 7; bases outside the gene matches: 15. CDR3 size: 17 residues. The V gene's germline CDR1 is MDHEN and CDR2 SYDVKM. Here the CDR3 DNA reads TGTGCCAGCAGTTTATATCAGGGGGCGGCTCCTCTGCTGGAGCAGTACTTC. Residues: CASSLYQGAAPLLEQYF.

Worth noting for this clone: Other DNA sequences within the sample encode an identical CDR3. The chain has TRBV6-2 or TRBV6-3 and TRBJ1-1; D possibly corresponds to TRBD1 (5 bases). V shed 0 bases and J shed 2 bases, with 7 bases lying between them. Germline CDR1 is MNHEY and CDR2 is SVGEGT. CDR3 length equals 14 residues. The CDR3 DNA sequence: TGTGCCAGCAGTTACTCGGGGGGAAACACTGAAGCTTTCTTT. This codes for CASSYSGGNTEAFF.

This chain uses TRBV5-4 with TRBJ2-2; D gene unclear. V lost 4 bases and J 7 bases, leaving 14 bases between the germline ends. CDR1 SGHNT and CDR2 YYREEE come from the germline V gene (reference sequence). This CDR3 region has 14 residues. The CDR3: CASSPDGPNGELFF. CDR3 DNA: TGTGCCAGCAGCCCGGACGGGCCGAACGGGGAGCTGTTTTTT.

This rearrangement joins TRBV9 to TRBJ1-6; no clear D gene. The CDR3 runs 16 residues. V dropped 0 bases and J dropped 0 bases, with 7 bases sitting between them. Germline V gene data show CDR1 as SGDLS and CDR2 as YYNGEE. This CDR3 is CASSVEAISYNSPLHF. The CDR3, as DNA: TGTGCCAGCAGCGTAGAGGCTATCTCCTATAATTCACCCCTCCACTTT.

V usage is TRBV19 and J usage is TRBJ1-1; D is possibly TRBD1 (5 bases). Germline CDR1 is LNHDA and CDR2 is SQIVND (reference sequence). Trimming took off 3 bases at V and 1 base at J, with 9 bases between the two ends. The CDR3 extends over 14 amino acids. This CDR3 reads CASSMGRTNTEAFF. In DNA, the CDR3 is TGTGCCAGTAGTATGGGACGGACGAACACTGAAGCTTTCTTT.

The chain employs TRBV10-2 and TRBJ2-7, with 13 bases fitting TRBD2. The germline V gene has CDR1 WSHSY and CDR2 SAAADI. Germline trimming cut 2 bases from V and 5 bases from J; bases unmatched to any gene: 6. This CDR3 contains 16 residues. As DNA, the CDR3 is TGCGCCAGCAGTGAGGAGGGGACTAGCGGGATCGACGAGCAGTACTTC. Its translation is CASSEEGTSGIDEQYF.

This chain links TRBV7-3 with TRBJ2-5, with TRBD1 matching over 7 bases. Germline assignment: CDR1 SGHTA and CDR2 FQGTGA. This CDR3 has 13 residues. V shed 4 bases, J shed 4 bases, and the junction held 3 bases outside the gene matches. The CDR3 DNA reads as TGTGCCAGCAGCTCAGGGGGTCGAGAGACCCAGTACTTC. This translates into CASSSGGRETQYF.

The rearrangement joins TRBV5-1 to TRBJ2-7; D not resolved. The CDR3 consists of 17 residues. CDR1 is SGHRS and CDR2 is YFSETQ in the germline V gene. Trimming pared 4 bases from V and 5 bases from J, leaving 25 bases between. CDR3: CASSLSPGTSRADEQYF. CDR3 in DNA: TGCGCCAGCAGCCTGTCACCCGGTACGAGCCGGGCAGACGAGCAGTACTTC.

The CDR3 region has the DNA TGTGCCAGCAGCCCAGTCCCACCCTACGAGCAGTACTTC. The encoded protein is CASSPVPPYEQYF. The chain recombines TRBV12-3 or TRBV12-4 with TRBJ2-7; D not certain. The CDR3 has 13 residues. V was shortened by 6 bases and J by 2 bases, with 11 bases between the two germline ends.

This chain uses TRBV7-9 with TRBJ1-4; D gene ambiguous. The CDR3 is 16 residues long. Germline-derived CDR1 and CDR2 are SEHNR and FQNEAQ (reference sequence). Trimming stripped 5 bases from V and 5 bases from J, with 18 bases between. CDR3 residues: CASSHPTSSLNEKLFF. The CDR3 DNA reads as TGTGCCAGCAGCCACCCGACCTCCTCTTTAAATGAAAAACTGTTTTTT.

This chain uses TRBV24-1 with TRBJ2-3, with TRBD2 matching over 7 bases. V was clipped by 9 bases and J by 4 bases; unmatched bases: 12. CDR1 and CDR2 from the germline V gene are KGHDR and SFDVKD. The CDR3 is 15 residues long. This chain's CDR3 is CATRRTGRGSDTQYF. DNA of the CDR3: TGTGCCACCCGGCGAACGGGGCGGGGGTCAGATACGCAGTATTTT.

The chain is built from TRBV20-1 and TRBJ1-1; no definite D call. The germline V and J ends were trimmed by 1 base and 12 bases, with 9 bases remaining between them. Germline V CDR1 and CDR2: DFQATT, SNEGSKA (reference sequence). The length of the CDR3 is 10 residues. CDR3 sequence reads: CSARVQRTFF. The CDR3 DNA reads as TGCAGTGCTAGAGTCCAGAGGACTTTCTTT.

The gene calls are TRBV19 and TRBJ2-1; D remains unclear. In germline, CDR1 is LNHDA, CDR2 SQIVND (reference sequence). The V end was cut by 11 bases, the J end by 6 bases, with 8 bases between. The CDR3 contains 10 residues. CDR3: CASQRNEQFF. In nucleotides, the CDR3 is TGTGCCTCGCAACGCAATGAGCAGTTCTTC. The complete variable domain, with remaining parts taken from reference TRBV19 and TRBJ2-1, reads DGGITQSPKYLFRKEGQNVTLSCEQNLNHDAMYWYRQDPGQGLRLIYYSQIVNDFQKGDIAEGYSVSREKKESFPLTVTSAQKNPTAFYLCASQRNEQFFGPGTRLTVL.

This clone has just one count. This chain joins TRBV18 and TRBJ1-5; D possibly corresponds to TRBD1 (6 bases). CDR3 length: 15 amino acids. Germline-derived CDR1 and CDR2 are KGHSH and LQKENI. V lost 5 bases to trimming and J lost 6 bases, with 17 bases between them. Here the CDR3 DNA reads TGTGCCAGCTCAAGCCTGCAGGGGTTGGGTCAGCCCCAGCATTTT. As protein: CASSSLQGLGQPQHF.

The chain couples TRBV27 to TRBJ1-2; 9 bases match TRBD1. The CDR3 covers 16 residues. The trim removed 5 bases at V and 8 bases at J, leaving 15 bases unmatched. Looked up from germline, CDR1 is MNHEY and CDR2 is SMNVEV (reference sequence). CDR3: CASSPRTGQGQTGYTF. The CDR3 nucleotides are TGTGCCAGCAGTCCCCGAACGGGACAGGGACAGACCGGCTACACCTTC.

This chain connects TRBV13 to TRBJ2-5, with 12 bases aligning to TRBD2. Germline CDR1 and CDR2: PRHDT and FYEKMQ (reference sequence). The J segment lost 5 bases and the V segment lost 1 base, leaving 8 bases of the junction unmatched. The CDR3 spans 17 residues. The CDR3 region is CASSLVLASGGAETQYF. For the CDR3, the DNA is TGTGCCAGCAGCTTAGTCCTTGCTAGCGGGGGGGCGGAGACCCAGTACTTC.

DNA for the CDR3: TGTGCCAGTAGTCTTCGGGTCACAGATACGCAGTATTTT. It codes for CASSLRVTDTQYF. This chain connects TRBV19 to TRBJ2-3; D is uncertain. V gave up 5 bases and J gave up 2 bases, with 8 bases separating them. This CDR3 has 13 amino acids. Germline V gene data show CDR1 as LNHDA and CDR2 as SQIVND (reference sequence).

V gene TRBV9 combines with J gene TRBJ2-2; D is unclear. From germline, CDR1 is SGDLS and CDR2 YYNGEE. The CDR3 contains 15 residues. Trimming stripped 0 bases from V and 5 bases from J, with 11 bases between. CDR3 nucleotides: TGTGCCAGCAGCGTAGAGGAGACCCGGACCGGGGAGCTGTTTTTT. Its protein product is CASSVEETRTGELFF.

The chain links TRBV6-1 to TRBJ2-7; no firm D call. Germline CDR1 and CDR2: MNHNS and SASEGT. V was clipped by 2 bases and J by 0 bases, with 14 bases between them. This CDR3 is 16 amino acids long. The CDR3, as DNA: TGTGCCAGCAGTGAATGGAACAGCCCAAGCTCCTACGAGCAGTACTTC. It is translated as CASSEWNSPSSYEQYF.